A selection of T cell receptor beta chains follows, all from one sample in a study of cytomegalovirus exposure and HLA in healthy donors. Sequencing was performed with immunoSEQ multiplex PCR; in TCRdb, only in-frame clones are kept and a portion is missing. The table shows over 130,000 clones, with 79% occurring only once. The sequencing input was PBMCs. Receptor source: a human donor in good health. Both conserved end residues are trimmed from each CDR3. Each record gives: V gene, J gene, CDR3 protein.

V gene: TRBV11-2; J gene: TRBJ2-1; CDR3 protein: ASSLGPGASGRHEQF
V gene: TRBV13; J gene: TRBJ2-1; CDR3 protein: ASSSPTDNEQF
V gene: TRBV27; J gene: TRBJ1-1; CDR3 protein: ASRSRSLMNTEAF
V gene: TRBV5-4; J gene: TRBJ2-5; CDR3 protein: ASSQTGLTETQY
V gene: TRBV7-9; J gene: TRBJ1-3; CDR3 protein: ASSLPDPTGIGNTIY
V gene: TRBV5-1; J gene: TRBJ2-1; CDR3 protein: ASSLSYNEQF
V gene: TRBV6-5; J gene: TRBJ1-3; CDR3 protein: ASSYFTGAGNTIY
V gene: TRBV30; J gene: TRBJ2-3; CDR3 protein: AWSPSGYTQY
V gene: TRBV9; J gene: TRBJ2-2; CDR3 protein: ASSVAMSNTGELF
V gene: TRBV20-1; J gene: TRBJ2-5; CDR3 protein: SATRETQY
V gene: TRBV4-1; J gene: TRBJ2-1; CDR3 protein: ASSQAERSTDNEQF
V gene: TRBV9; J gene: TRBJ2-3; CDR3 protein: ASSPRTGGTLDTQY
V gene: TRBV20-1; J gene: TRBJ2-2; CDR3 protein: GSRGRGELF
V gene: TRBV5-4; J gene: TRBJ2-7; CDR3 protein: ASSSGQGFTYEQY
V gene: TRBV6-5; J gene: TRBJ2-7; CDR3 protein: ASSLVGTGSYEQY
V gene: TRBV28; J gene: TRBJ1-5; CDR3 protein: ATVGAPYSNQPQH
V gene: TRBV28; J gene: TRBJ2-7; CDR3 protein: ASSLLTPRQGDYEQY
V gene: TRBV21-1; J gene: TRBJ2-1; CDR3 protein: ASSKGRDSNNEQF
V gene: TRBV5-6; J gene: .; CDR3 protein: ASSLGTVYEQY
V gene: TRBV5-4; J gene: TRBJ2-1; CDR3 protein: ASSLLGQASRNEQF
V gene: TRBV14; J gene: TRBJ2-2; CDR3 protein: ASSQDWNTGELF
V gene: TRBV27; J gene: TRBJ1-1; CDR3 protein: ASSGPGPNTEAF
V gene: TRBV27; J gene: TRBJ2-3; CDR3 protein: ASSLRLAGGTQY
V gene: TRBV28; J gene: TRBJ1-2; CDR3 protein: ASSPSLFGRPQGALGYT
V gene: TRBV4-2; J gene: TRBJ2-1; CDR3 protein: ASSRLATGMDNEQF
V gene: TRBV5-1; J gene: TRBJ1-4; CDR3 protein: ASSLTGGTNEKLF
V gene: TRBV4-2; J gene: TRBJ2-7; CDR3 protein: ASSQEETGLALYEQY
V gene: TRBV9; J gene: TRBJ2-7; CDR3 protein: ASSVGGGGVFEQY
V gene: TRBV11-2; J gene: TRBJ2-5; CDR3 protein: ASSPLGASKETQY
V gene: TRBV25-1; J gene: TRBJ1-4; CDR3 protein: ASRGQGDEKLF
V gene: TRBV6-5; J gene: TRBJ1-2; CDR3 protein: ASSDWTDRNGYT
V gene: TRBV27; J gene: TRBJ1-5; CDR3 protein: ASSLSPITYSNQPQH
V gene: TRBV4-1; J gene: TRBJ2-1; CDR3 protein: ASSQDKRSRGNEQF
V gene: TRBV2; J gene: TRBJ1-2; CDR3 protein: ASSDWGQSNYGYT
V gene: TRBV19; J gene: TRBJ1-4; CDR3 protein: ASSDDRLDEKLF
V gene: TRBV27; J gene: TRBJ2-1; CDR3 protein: ASSLGRLGEQF
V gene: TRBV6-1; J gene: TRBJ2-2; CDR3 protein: ASKGLPYTGELF
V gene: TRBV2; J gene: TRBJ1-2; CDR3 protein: ASREDRGSYT
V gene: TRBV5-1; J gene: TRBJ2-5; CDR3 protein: ASSLGLAGALTETQY
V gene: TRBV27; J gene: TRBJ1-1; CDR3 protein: ASTPAGDGEAF
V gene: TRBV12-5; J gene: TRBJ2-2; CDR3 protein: ASGFSLAGEVKGDTGELF
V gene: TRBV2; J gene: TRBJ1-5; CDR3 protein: ASSVGQSGQPQH
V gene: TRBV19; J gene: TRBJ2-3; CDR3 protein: ASSKIGGETDTQY
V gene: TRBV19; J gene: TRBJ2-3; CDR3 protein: ASSSYTVTSAQY
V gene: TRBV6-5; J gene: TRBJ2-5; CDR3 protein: ASSLRTGLRETQY
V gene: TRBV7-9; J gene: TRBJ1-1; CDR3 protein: ASSPPVQGLMNTEAF
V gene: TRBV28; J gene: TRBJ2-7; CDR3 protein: ASSRGGEGYEQY
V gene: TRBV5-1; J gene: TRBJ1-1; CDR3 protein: ASSSLGGDTEAF
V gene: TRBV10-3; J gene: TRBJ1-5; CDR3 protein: AISGGTDQPQH
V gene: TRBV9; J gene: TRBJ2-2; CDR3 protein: ASSPRLTSINTGELF
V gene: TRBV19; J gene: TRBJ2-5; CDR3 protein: ASSPRTEETQY
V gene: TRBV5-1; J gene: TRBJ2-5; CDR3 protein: ATTFAGGAEETQY
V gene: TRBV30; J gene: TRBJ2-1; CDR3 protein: AWSAGQGVNEQF
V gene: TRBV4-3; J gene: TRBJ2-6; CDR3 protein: ASSQESVGANVLT
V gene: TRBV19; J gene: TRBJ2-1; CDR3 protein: ASSIDRTSGLQMGWNEQF
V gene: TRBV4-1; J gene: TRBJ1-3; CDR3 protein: ASSLWTVEDTIY
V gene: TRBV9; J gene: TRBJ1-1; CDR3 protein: ASSVGTHTEAF